This TCR beta chain comes out of a study of shared clonotypes between healthy human individuals. Genomic DNA per cell subset filled all wells of several immunoSEQ plates. DNA at roughly 0.2 ug, 25,000 to 30,000 T cell genomes, went into sorted-subset replicate PCRs. Data came from immunoSEQ multiplex PCR; TCRdb stores just in-frame clones and leaves some out. Of hundreds of thousands of clones detected, roughly 70% appear once; the ten largest clones hold over 1.5%. The table lists this clone with a count of one. Its antigen is not identified. Study-wide results and caveats: Against clonotypes common to all four donors, non-shared ones had lower generation probabilities.

Germline trimming cut 7 bases from V and 7 bases from J; bases unmatched to any gene: 9. The CDR3 loop spans 15 amino acids. Germline V CDR1 and CDR2: MNHNS, SASEGT. V and J are TRBV6-1 and TRBJ1-5; the match to TRBD1 covers 11 bases. Specimen: memory CD4+ T cells sorted from blood. Sample subset: CD45RA-negative fraction. This TCR derives from a woman younger than 45 in good health. This CDR3 is CASIPGQGALQPQHF. The CDR3 DNA sequence: TGTGCCAGCATCCCAGGACAGGGGGCTTTACAGCCCCAGCATTTT.